These T cell receptor beta chains were read from a single sample in a study of early T cells in non-severe SARS-CoV-2 infection. TCRdb processed the 5' RACE reads anew with MiXCR; each CDR3 protein has one entry. Among some 91,000 distinct CDR3 sequences, about 13% were seen once, and the ten largest hold approximately 2%. Sequenced: whole blood. The receptors shown here come from an adult who was a healthcare worker with PCR-confirmed SARS-CoV-2 infection or an uninfected control (not recorded which). Both conserved end residues are part of each CDR3. A D gene is named only where the DNA matches it firmly. Not every row has a clone size; where given, it reads once, few, many or a size class.

V gene: TRBV5-1; J gene: TRBJ2-3; clone size: NA; D gene: NA; CDR3 protein: CASSLEGSHGDTQYF; CDR3 DNA: TGCGCCAGCAGCTTGGAAGGGTCCCACGGGGATACGCAGTATTTT
V gene: TRBV29-1; J gene: TRBJ1-4; clone size: NA; D gene: TRBD1; CDR3 protein: CSVGQGREKLFF; CDR3 DNA: TGCAGCGTGGGACAGGGAAGGGAAAAACTGTTTTTT
V gene: TRBV12-3/TRBV12-4; J gene: TRBJ1-6; clone size: NA; D gene: NA; CDR3 protein: CASSRGPDNSPLHF; CDR3 DNA: TGTGCCAGCAGTAGGGGACCTGATAATTCACCCCTCCACTTT
V gene: TRBV18; J gene: TRBJ1-1; clone size: NA; D gene: NA; CDR3 protein: CASSPSVETSAFF; CDR3 DNA: TGTGCCAGCTCACCATCAGTCGAAACGTCGGCTTTCTTT
V gene: TRBV5-4; J gene: TRBJ2-5; clone size: many; D gene: NA; CDR3 protein: CASSLVNVKETQYF; CDR3 DNA: TGTGCCAGCAGCTTGGTCAATGTAAAAGAGACCCAGTACTTC
V gene: TRBV7-6; J gene: TRBJ1-1; clone size: NA; D gene: TRBD1; CDR3 protein: CASRSIPGQGLRAFF; CDR3 DNA: TGTGCCAGCAGATCTATACCGGGACAGGGGCTTCGAGCTTTCTTT
V gene: TRBV5-1; J gene: TRBJ2-1; clone size: many; D gene: TRBD2; CDR3 protein: CASSLTVPGLAGGNEQFF; CDR3 DNA: TGCGCCAGCAGCTTGACCGTCCCGGGACTAGCGGGGGGTAATGAGCAGTTCTTC
V gene: TRBV28; J gene: TRBJ1-6; clone size: few; D gene: TRBD1; CDR3 protein: CASSPGQGPRNSPLHF; CDR3 DNA: TGTGCCAGCAGTCCGGGACAGGGCCCGCGCAATTCACCCCTCCACTTT
V gene: TRBV25-1; J gene: TRBJ2-7; clone size: few; D gene: TRBD1; CDR3 protein: CASSTQGAKYF; CDR3 DNA: TGTGCCAGCAGTACACAGGGGGCTAAGTACTTC
V gene: TRBV20-1; J gene: TRBJ2-3; clone size: few; D gene: TRBD2; CDR3 protein: CSARGVAGALTDTQYF; CDR3 DNA: TGCAGTGCTAGAGGGGTAGCGGGGGCCCTCACAGATACGCAGTATTTT
V gene: TRBV18; J gene: TRBJ2-7; clone size: NA; D gene: NA; CDR3 protein: CASSPGAGGQQYF; CDR3 DNA: TGTGCCAGCTCACCCGGGGCCGGCGGGCAGCAGTACTTC
V gene: TRBV4-1; J gene: TRBJ2-3; clone size: many; D gene: NA; CDR3 protein: CASSQDLGPGVPDTQYF; CDR3 DNA: TGCGCCAGCAGCCAAGATCTTGGGCCAGGGGTCCCAGATACGCAGTATTTT
V gene: TRBV28; J gene: TRBJ2-3; clone size: NA; D gene: TRBD2; CDR3 protein: CASSFSITGTSGGADTQYF; CDR3 DNA: TGTGCCAGCAGTTTTTCCATCACGGGGACTAGCGGGGGGGCTGATACGCAGTATTTT
V gene: TRBV20-1; J gene: TRBJ1-2; clone size: many; D gene: NA; CDR3 protein: CSANIGGPTFYGYTF; CDR3 DNA: TGCAGTGCCAATATCGGGGGACCGACCTTCTATGGCTACACCTTC